One sample yielded the 20 T cell receptor beta chains listed below, sequenced in a study of blood T cells in healthy people across ages. Sample-barcoded 5' priming and a J-beta primer mix drove a second PCR of roughly 6 to 12 cycles. TCRdb reprocessed the 5' RACE reads with MiXCR, giving one entry per CDR3 protein. The sample has under 1,100,000 distinct CDR3 sequences; about 25% are singletons. These sequences were also reported in another study, on T cells of mothers and their children.

The source material was blood. These receptors were collected from a girl aged 2 to 10 in good health.

A single count supports this clonotype. The V gene is TRBV6-6, the J gene TRBJ1-4; D is uncertain. Germline V lookup: CDR1 MNHNY, CDR2 SVGAGI (reference sequence). Trimming shortened V by 4 bases and J by 5 bases, and 5 bases separated the two germline ends. CDR3 length: 12 amino acids. CDR3 in DNA: TGTGCCAGCAGTTGCTCAAATGAAAAACTGTTTTTT. Protein sequence: CASSCSNEKLFF.

The V and J genes are TRBV29-1 and TRBJ2-5, with D unclear. The tail of the sequence fits TRBJ2-1 better, so the J call may be wrong. Germline loops: CDR1 SQVTM, CDR2 ANQGSEA. The CDR3 runs 13 residues. CDR3: CSVEDWGLEEQFF. DNA of the CDR3: TGCAGCGTTGAAGATTGGGGATTGGAGGAGCAGTTCTTC.

The chain uses TRBV5-6 and TRBJ2-3; D is uncertain. V was pared by 1 base and J by 10 bases, with 16 bases between. From germline, CDR1 is SGHDT and CDR2 YYEEEE. The CDR3 has 14 residues. The CDR3 sequence is CASSLSHSTEAQYF. The CDR3 DNA follows: TGTGCCAGCAGCTTGAGTCATAGTACAGAAGCGCAGTATTTT. Full variable domain (outside the CDR3, taken from reference TRBV5-6 and TRBJ2-3): DAGVTQSPTHLIKTRGQQVTLRCSPKSGHDTVSWYQQALGQGPQFIFQYYEEEERQRGNFPDRFSGHQFPNYSSELNVNALLLGDSALYLCASSLSHSTEAQYFGPGTRLTVL.

This clonotype showed up just a few times. The V and J genes are TRBV7-9 and TRBJ2-3; weak D call: TRBD2 (6 bases). Germline CDR1 reads SEHNR; CDR2 reads FQNEAQ (reference sequence). The CDR3 is 15 residues long. Trimming stripped 5 bases from V and 4 bases from J, with 16 bases between. This CDR3 is CASSLTTSGADTQYF. CDR3 in DNA: TGTGCCAGCAGCCTAACGACTAGTGGCGCAGATACGCAGTATTTT.

V and J are TRBV12-3 or TRBV12-4 and TRBJ1-1; 8 bases are shared with TRBD1. This CDR3 is built from 13 residues. V gave up 0 bases and J gave up 9 bases; unmatched junction bases: 3. CDR3 bases: TGTGCCAGCAGTTTAGCCCGGACAGGGAAAGCTTTCTTT. Amino acids: CASSLARTGKAFF.

This chain connects TRBV7-2 to TRBJ1-5; D remains unclear. The V and J ends lost 1 base and 6 bases respectively, with 10 bases between them. The germline CDR1 and CDR2 sequences are SGHTA and FQGNSA. The CDR3 loop spans 14 amino acids. The DNA of the CDR3 is TGTGCCAGCAGCTTAGTAGGGCAGTTTCAGCCCCAGCATTTT. It yields the protein CASSLVGQFQPQHF. Complete variable domain (other parts from reference TRBV7-2 and TRBJ1-5): GAGVSQSPSNKVTEKGKDVELRCDPISGHTALYWYRQSLGQGLEFLIYFQGNSAPDKSGLPSDRFSAERTGGSVSTLTIQRTQQEDSAVYLCASSLVGQFQPQHFGDGTRLSIL.

V is TRBV9 and J is TRBJ1-1; D ambiguous. This CDR3 has 12 amino acids. CDR1 and CDR2 from the germline V gene are SGDLS and YYNGEE. V was clipped by 3 bases and J by 4 bases, with 7 bases between them. CDR3 sequence: CASSADGTEAFF. CDR3 DNA sequence: TGTGCCAGCAGCGCGGACGGCACTGAAGCTTTCTTT.

In nucleotides, the CDR3 is TGCAGTGCTAGGGGCCACAGGGGACTCTCCTACGAGCAGTACTTC. Translating it yields CSARGHRGLSYEQYF. V is TRBV20-1 and J is TRBJ2-7, with D tentatively TRBD1 (7 bases). Trimming left V 3 bases short and J 0 bases short, with 15 bases between. This CDR3 spans 15 amino acids. Looked up from germline, CDR1 is DFQATT and CDR2 is SNEGSKA (reference sequence).

The rearrangement joins TRBV6-1 to TRBJ1-5, with D uncertain. V lost 2 bases to trimming and J lost 2 bases, with 19 bases between them. This CDR3 contains 18 residues. Germline lookup yields CDR1 MNHNS and CDR2 SASEGT. The CDR3 nucleotides are TGTGCCAGCAGTGAAATTTCCATAGGGCAATGGGGCAATCAGCCCCAGCATTTT. Amino acids: CASSEISIGQWGNQPQHF.

The chain uses TRBV6-1 and TRBJ2-6; 8 bases match TRBD1. Germline values: CDR1 MNHNS, CDR2 SASEGT. J gave up 4 bases and V 6 bases, and 14 bases lay outside the gene matches. The CDR3 has 18 residues. The CDR3 sequence: CASREKVPTGVGANVLTF. DNA for the CDR3: TGTGCCAGCAGGGAAAAGGTCCCGACAGGGGTAGGGGCCAACGTCCTGACTTTC.

For the CDR3, the DNA is TGTGCCATCAGTGACCGTGGTGGAAACATTCAGTACTTC. It codes for CAISDRGGNIQYF. The chain is built from TRBV10-3 and TRBJ2-4; D remains ambiguous. This CDR3 spans 13 amino acids. Germline V gene lookup returns CDR1 ENHRY and CDR2 SYGVKD. The V gene lost 3 bases and the J gene lost 6 bases, with 9 bases spanning the gap.

J is TRBJ2-1 and V is TRBV11-2; 13 positions agree with TRBD2. Gene TRBJ2-7 matches the end of the DNA better, so the J call may be wrong. CDR1 is SGHAT and CDR2 is FQNNGV in the germline V gene. The CDR3 covers 20 residues. The CDR3 nucleotides are TGTGCCAGCAGCTTAGATCATCGGACTAGCGGGAGTGGTCTGTTCTACGAGCAGTACTTC. Protein product: CASSLDHRTSGSGLFYEQYF.

The J gene is TRBJ2-1, the V gene TRBV18; D assignment may be TRBD1 or TRBD2 (5 bases each). Trimming pared 4 bases from V and 0 bases from J, leaving 10 bases between. Germline lookup yields CDR1 KGHSH and CDR2 LQKENI. This CDR3 contains 15 residues. The CDR3 DNA is TGTGCCAGCTCACGGGGGATTGGCTCCTACAATGAGCAGTTCTTC. It specifies CASSRGIGSYNEQFF.

As regards this clonotype: The junction does not match germline at one end; this may be a read error. The chain carries TRBV29-1 and TRBJ1-2; TRBD1 matches 7 bases. The CDR3 contains 17 residues. Germline CDR1 and CDR2: SQVTM and ANQGSEA. CDR3 sequence: CSVVGLVRGPGHYGYTF. Written as DNA, the CDR3 is TGCAGCGTTGTAGGTCTTGTGAGGGGGCCTGGGCACTACGGCTACACCTTC.

CDR3 amino acids: CASSQVGHLNTEAFF. The CDR3 DNA reads TGTGCCAGCAGCCAAGTAGGACACCTGAACACTGAAGCTTTCTTT. V usage is TRBV14 and J usage is TRBJ1-1; D possibly corresponds to TRBD1 (5 bases). Germline CDR1 and CDR2: SGHDN and FVKESK. Trimming shortened V by 1 base and J by 0 bases, and 9 bases separated the two germline ends. CDR3 length equals 15 residues.

This clonotype occurred many times. This chain uses TRBV7-8 with TRBJ2-4; 9 nucleotides match TRBD1. Unmatched junction bases numbered 0, after V lost 1 base and J lost 5 bases. This CDR3 is 14 amino acids long. Germline V gene lookup returns CDR1 SGHVS and CDR2 FQNEAQ. The CDR3 sequence: CASSLGTGENIQYF. The CDR3 bases are TGTGCCAGCAGCTTAGGGACAGGGGAAAACATTCAGTACTTC.

This chain uses TRBV6-2 or TRBV6-3 with TRBJ2-5, with 7 bases fitting TRBD2. The J call could be wrong; TRBJ2-1 is a better fit for the DNA end. The CDR3 is made up of 17 amino acids. CDR1 is MNHEY, CDR2 SVGEGT, per germline. DNA of the CDR3: TGTGCCAGCAGTCCCTCCCCCCGACTAGCTTTATGGGGTGAGCAGTTCTTC. Protein product: CASSPSPRLALWGEQFF.

This clonotype was found a few times. CDR3 sequence (DNA): TGTGCCAGCAGTCCGGACAGGGGAATCTACAATGAGCAGTTCTTC. It codes for CASSPDRGIYNEQFF. The chain recombines TRBV12-3 or TRBV12-4 with TRBJ2-1; 9 nucleotides match TRBD1. CDR3 size: 15 residues. Trimming at V came to 5 bases and at J to 3 bases, leaving 5 bases not matched to a gene.

This clonotype appeared once. V usage is TRBV5-4 and J usage is TRBJ1-1; D is possibly TRBD1 (5 bases). CDR3 size: 17 residues. The V and J ends lost 0 bases and 0 bases respectively, with 15 bases between them. Germline loops: CDR1 SGHNT, CDR2 YYREEE (reference sequence). CDR3 region: CASSLVRGVQMNTEAFF. The CDR3 DNA reads TGTGCCAGCAGCTTGGTGAGGGGCGTTCAGATGAACACTGAAGCTTTCTTT. The variable domain in full, with the rest retrieved from reference TRBV5-4 and TRBJ1-1, is ETGVTQSPTHLIKTRGQQVTLRCSSQSGHNTVSWYQQALGQGPQFIFQYYREEENGRGNFPPRFSGLQFPNYSSELNVNALELDDSALYLCASSLVRGVQMNTEAFFGQGTRLTVV.

This clonotype was counted only a few times. The chain couples TRBV7-2 to TRBJ2-3; no reliable D call. CDR3 length: 13 amino acids. Germline values: CDR1 SGHTA, CDR2 FQGNSA. V lost 8 bases and J 3 bases, leaving 12 bases between the germline ends. The CDR3 DNA is TGTGCCAGCGGTTCTGGACCAACAGATACGCAGTATTTT. This gives the protein CASGSGPTDTQYF.